The 14 T cell receptor beta chains reported below all come from one sample, sequenced in a study of T-cell memory formation after mild COVID-19 (dated by TCRdb to about 2021). The library was obtained by 5' RACE. Sequencing instrument: Illumina NovaSeq 6000. TCRdb redid the processing of the public reads, applying fastp at Q25 and MiXCR, and retained in-frame beta chains. Each entry merges the rows of one CDR3 protein and shows their most common DNA and genes. The sample contains roughly 250,000 distinct CDR3 sequences, over 15% of them found a single time. The ten top clones hold roughly a fifth of the sample. The material sequenced was PBMCs or a T cell subset sorted from them (not recorded which). The receptor set was obtained from a man aged 18 to 29 who had mild COVID-19 (a few samples of this study predate the infection). The sample titles of this study are shuffled in the database, so cell type and time point are left out; the donor was told from shared clones.

The J gene is TRBJ2-4, the V gene TRBV12-3 or TRBV12-4; D not resolved. The CDR3 has 15 amino acids. With 3 bases removed from V and 0 bases from J, the gap between germline ends came to 9 bases. The CDR3: CASSFDQLAKNIQYF. DNA for the CDR3: TGTGCCAGCAGTTTTGACCAACTAGCCAAAAACATTCAGTACTTC.

The sample holds a few counts of this clonotype. The CDR3 DNA sequence: TGCGCCAGCAGCTTGTGGTCAGGGCAAGGTTATGGCTACACCTTC. As protein: CASSLWSGQGYGYTF. V usage is TRBV5-1 and J usage is TRBJ1-2; perhaps TRBD1 as D (5 bases). CDR3 size: 15 residues. The V and J ends lost 1 base and 5 bases respectively, with 15 bases between them. CDR1 SGHRS and CDR2 YFSETQ come from the germline V gene.

This clonotype was seen a few times. The V gene is TRBV4-1, the J gene TRBJ1-2, with a possible D match to TRBD1 (5 bases). Germline V gene sequence: CDR1 MGHRA, CDR2 YSYEKL. V dropped 2 bases and J dropped 8 bases, with 15 bases sitting between them. This CDR3 is 14 amino acids long. CDR3: CASSQFGGAWGYTF. The CDR3 coding sequence is TGCGCCAGCAGCCAATTCGGCGGGGCTTGGGGCTACACCTTC.

This chain links TRBV7-8 with TRBJ1-5; no clear D gene. The V end was cut by 1 base, the J end by 3 bases, with 10 bases between. From germline, CDR1 is SGHVS and CDR2 FQNEAQ. The CDR3 runs 15 residues. As DNA, the CDR3 is TGTGCCAGCAGCTTAGGTAGGACGTTCAATCAGCCCCAGCATTTT. This sequence encodes CASSLGRTFNQPQHF.

This clonotype was recorded a few times. This chain connects TRBV5-5 to TRBJ2-2; D is uncertain. The CDR3 has 14 residues. V was cut by 2 bases and J by 0 bases, with 5 bases left in between. Germline lookup yields CDR1 SGHKS and CDR2 YYEKEE (reference sequence). CDR3 in amino acids: CASSFWANTGELFF. CDR3 in DNA: TGTGCCAGCAGCTTCTGGGCGAACACCGGGGAGCTGTTTTTT.

This clonotype was seen a few times. This chain connects TRBV24-1 to TRBJ2-7; D possibly corresponds to TRBD1 (5 bases). Germline CDR1 and CDR2: KGHDR and SFDVKD. The CDR3 runs to 13 residues. Trimming left V 6 bases short and J 7 bases short, with 15 bases between. The CDR3 bases are TGTGCCACCAGTACAGGATCCACTGGGGAGCAGTACTTC. Residues: CATSTGSTGEQYF.

This clonotype was counted only a few times. The rearrangement joins TRBV7-9 to TRBJ1-1; D call uncertain. Germline CDR1 and CDR2: SEHNR and FQNEAQ (reference sequence). The CDR3 length is 13 residues. The V end lost 5 bases, the J end lost 7 bases, and 14 bases lay between the germline ends. CDR3 sequence (DNA): TGTGCCAGCAGCCTCCTGCATATTGGTGAAGCTTTCTTT. It specifies CASSLLHIGEAFF.

The genes are TRBV12-5 and TRBJ1-5; D possibly corresponds to TRBD1 (5 bases). The V end was cut by 2 bases, the J end by 0 bases, with 8 bases between. This CDR3 is 15 amino acids long. Germline V gene lookup returns CDR1 LGHNT and CDR2 FRNRAP. This chain's CDR3 is CASGLSGGSNQPQHF. For the CDR3, the DNA is TGTGCTAGTGGTTTGTCCGGGGGTAGCAATCAGCCCCAGCATTTT.

The chain employs TRBV12-3 or TRBV12-4 and TRBJ2-4; D gene uncertain. This CDR3 contains 13 residues. The V end was cut by 10 bases, the J end by 3 bases, with 13 bases between. DNA for the CDR3: TGTGCCACCGAGTCGCCTGGCAAAAACATTCAGTACTTC. It translates to CATESPGKNIQYF.

This clonotype was counted only a few times. V is TRBV7-9 and J is TRBJ1-2; D unclear. Trimming removed 0 bases at V and 0 bases at J, with 2 bases between. This CDR3 comprises 13 residues. CDR1 is SEHNR, CDR2 FQNEAQ, per germline (reference sequence). The CDR3 DNA is TGTGCCAGCAGCTTAGCCCCTAACTATGGCTACACCTTC. Its protein is CASSLAPNYGYTF.

CDR3 in amino acids: CASSLLGRNTEAFF. The CDR3 region has the DNA TGTGCCAGCAGTTTACTGGGGCGGAACACTGAAGCTTTCTTT. This chain uses TRBV27 with TRBJ1-1, with D perhaps TRBD1 (5 bases). The CDR3 loop spans 14 amino acids. The V gene lost 2 bases and the J gene lost 1 base, with 8 bases spanning the gap. The V gene's germline CDR1 is MNHEY and CDR2 SMNVEV (reference sequence).

V usage is TRBV30 and J usage is TRBJ1-2; TRBD1 might be the D (5 bases). Germline V gene lookup returns CDR1 GTSNPN and CDR2 SVGIG (reference sequence). This CDR3 spans 13 amino acids. Trimming removed 2 bases at V and 7 bases at J, with 14 bases between. The CDR3 DNA sequence: TGTGCCTGGAGTATTGGGGGAGGGGCTGGCTACACCTTC. This translates into CAWSIGGGAGYTF.

The rearrangement uses TRBV29-1 and TRBJ2-5; D uncertain. The CDR3 runs 13 residues. V was trimmed by 4 bases and J by 2 bases, leaving 11 bases between them. Germline CDR1 and CDR2: SQVTM and ANQGSEA. CDR3 amino acids: CSVGSGFQETQYF. CDR3 nucleotide sequence: TGCAGCGTTGGGTCCGGGTTTCAAGAGACCCAGTACTTC.

The genes are TRBV7-9 and TRBJ2-7, with D perhaps TRBD1 (7 bases). The CDR3 consists of 17 residues. The germline V and J ends were trimmed by 5 bases and 0 bases, with 20 bases remaining between them. The germline V gene encodes CDR1 SEHNR and CDR2 FQNEAQ (reference sequence). This CDR3 is CASSGSWVRGDSYEQYF. The CDR3 nucleotides read TGTGCCAGCAGCGGATCTTGGGTCAGGGGGGACTCCTACGAGCAGTACTTC.